The next 5 T cell receptor beta chains were all read from a single sample in a study of blood T cell repertoires in COVID-19. The method was immunoSEQ multiplex PCR; TCRdb's version includes in-frame clones alone and lacks a portion of them. The sample has 180,000 or so clones, over 80% seen once. Source material: peripheral blood. The receptors derive from a woman between 40 and 50 years old with COVID-19, enrolled during active disease.

This clone was counted only a few times. V is TRBV28 and J is TRBJ2-6; 12 bases agree with TRBD2. CDR3 length: 17 residues. Trimming cost V 7 bases and J 4 bases; bases outside gene matches: 8. Per germline, CDR1 MDHEN and CDR2 SYDVKM. CDR3 sequence (DNA): TGTGCCAGCACGTCTAGCGGGAGGGCCCTGGGGGCCAACGTCCTGACTTTC. Translating it yields CASTSSGRALGANVLTF.

V is TRBV4-1 and J is TRBJ1-2; a weak D match, TRBD1 (5 bases). Per germline, CDR1 MGHRA and CDR2 YSYEKL. CDR3 size: 14 residues. The V end lost 4 bases, the J end lost 4 bases, and 13 bases lay between the germline ends. CDR3 nucleotides: TGCGCCAGCAGCCCCAAGGCCAGGGCCTATGGCTACACCTTC. Translating it yields CASSPKARAYGYTF.

The chain joins TRBV28 to TRBJ1-2; D remains unclear. Deletions cut 2 bases from V and 5 bases from J, with 6 bases between. Germline V gives CDR1 MDHEN, CDR2 SYDVKM. This CDR3 is built from 12 residues. CDR3 in DNA: TGTGCCAGCAGTTTAATAGCGTATGGCTACACCTTC. It translates to CASSLIAYGYTF.

V and J are TRBV4-2 and TRBJ2-1; no definite D call. This CDR3 region has 12 residues. CDR1 and CDR2 (germline): LGHNA, YNFKEQ. Between the trimmed V and J ends, which lost 0 bases and 8 bases, there was a span of 5 bases. The CDR3: CASSQESYEQFF. CDR3 nucleotide sequence: TGTGCCAGCAGCCAAGAGTCCTATGAGCAGTTCTTC.

This chain joins TRBV27 and TRBJ2-7, with D unresolved. Germline V lookup: CDR1 MNHEY, CDR2 SMNVEV (reference sequence). The CDR3 is made up of 15 amino acids. Trimming pared 0 bases from V and 2 bases from J, leaving 11 bases between. CDR3 region: CASSLSFRLPYEQYF. The DNA of the CDR3 is TGTGCCAGCAGTTTATCGTTTCGGTTACCCTACGAGCAGTACTTC.